The present T cell receptor beta chain was sequenced within a study of CD8 T cell repertoires and HIV-1 epitope variants. About the research overall: Controls were a CMV, EBV and flu pool, Ebola AY9, and no peptide.

Measured with immunoSEQ multiplex PCR; TCRdb has only the in-frame clones, and not every one. The sample carries more than 85,000 clones, more than 65% recorded once. The sample holds a few counts of this clone. The antigen remains unidentified. Notes on the study in general: Only beta chains were identified, marking proliferation to antigen, not function. About 5 clonotypes recognized Nef KF9, one HW9, none TAALDMSHF.

V was clipped by 4 bases and J by 4 bases, with 17 bases between them. The CDR3 runs to 15 residues. Germline V gene data show CDR1 as SGHDT and CDR2 as YYEEEE. This chain connects TRBV5-6 to TRBJ1-2; perhaps TRBD1 as D (6 bases). Sequencing was done on a sample of uncultured baseline CD8+ T cells from peripheral blood mononuclear cells (PBMCs). The TCR was taken from a male donor with HIV. The CDR3 DNA sequence: TGTGCCAGCAGCCCTCCCGGGGGGCACAGCTATGGCTACACCTTC. Amino acid sequence: CASSPPGGHSYGYTF.